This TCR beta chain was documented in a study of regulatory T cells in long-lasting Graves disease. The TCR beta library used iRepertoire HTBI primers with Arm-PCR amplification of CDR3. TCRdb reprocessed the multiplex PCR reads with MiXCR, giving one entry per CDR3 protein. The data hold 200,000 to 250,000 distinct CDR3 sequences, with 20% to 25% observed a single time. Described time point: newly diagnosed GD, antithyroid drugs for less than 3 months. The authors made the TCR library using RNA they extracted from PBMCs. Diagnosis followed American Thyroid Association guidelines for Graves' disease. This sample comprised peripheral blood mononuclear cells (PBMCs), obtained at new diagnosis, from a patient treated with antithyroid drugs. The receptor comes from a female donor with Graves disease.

The CDR3 is CASSRGLGELFF. The CDR3 DNA reads as TGTGCCAGCAGCCGTGGGCTCGGGGAGCTGTTTTTT. V and J are TRBV9 and TRBJ2-2; D remains ambiguous. Looked up from germline, CDR1 is SGDLS and CDR2 is YYNGEE. The CDR3 contains 12 residues. V dropped 4 bases and J dropped 7 bases, with 8 bases sitting between them.